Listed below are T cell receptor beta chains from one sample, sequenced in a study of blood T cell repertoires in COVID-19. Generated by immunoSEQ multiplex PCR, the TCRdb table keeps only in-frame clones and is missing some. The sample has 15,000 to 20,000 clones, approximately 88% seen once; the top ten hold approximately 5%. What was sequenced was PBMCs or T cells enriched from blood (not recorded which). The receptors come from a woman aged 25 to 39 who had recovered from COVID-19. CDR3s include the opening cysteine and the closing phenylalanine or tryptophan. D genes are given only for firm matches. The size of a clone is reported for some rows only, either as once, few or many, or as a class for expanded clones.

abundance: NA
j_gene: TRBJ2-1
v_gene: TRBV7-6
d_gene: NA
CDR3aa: CASSLGSQTYNEQFF
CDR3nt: TGTGCCAGCAGCTTAGGGTCGCAAACATACAATGAGCAGTTCTTC

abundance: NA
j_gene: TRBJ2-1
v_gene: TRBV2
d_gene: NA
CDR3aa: CASRSRVWGEQFF
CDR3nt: TGTGCCAGCAGGAGCAGGGTTTGGGGAGAGCAGTTCTTC

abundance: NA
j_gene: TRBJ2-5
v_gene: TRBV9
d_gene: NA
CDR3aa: CASSDGYQETQYF
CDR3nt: TGTGCCAGCAGCGACGGTTACCAAGAGACCCAGTACTTC

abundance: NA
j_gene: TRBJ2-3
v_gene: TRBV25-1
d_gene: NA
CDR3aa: CASSEFRSTDTQYF
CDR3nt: TGTGCCAGCAGTGAATTCCGGAGCACAGATACGCAGTATTTT

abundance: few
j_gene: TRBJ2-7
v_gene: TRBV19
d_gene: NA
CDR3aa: CASSTSGVGSYEQYF
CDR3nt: TGTGCCAGTAGTACGTCAGGGGTGGGATCCTACGAGCAGTACTTC

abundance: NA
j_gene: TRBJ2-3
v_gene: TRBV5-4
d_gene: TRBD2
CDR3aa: CASSPGAGVGDTQYF
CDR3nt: TGTGCCAGCAGCCCCGGGGCGGGGGTCGGAGATACGCAGTATTTT

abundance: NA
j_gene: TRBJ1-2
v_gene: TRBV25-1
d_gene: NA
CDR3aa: CASSETVYGYTF
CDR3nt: TGTGCCAGCAGTGAGACAGTTTATGGCTACACCTTC

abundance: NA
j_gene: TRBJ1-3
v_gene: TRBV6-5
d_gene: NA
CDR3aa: CASSYLSAGTGNTIYF
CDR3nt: TGTGCCAGCAGTTACCTTTCGGCAGGGACTGGAAACACCATATATTTT

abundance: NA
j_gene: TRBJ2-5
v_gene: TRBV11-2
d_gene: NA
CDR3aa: CASSLDQWGETQYF
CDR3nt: TGTGCCAGCAGCTTAGATCAATGGGGCGAGACCCAGTACTTC

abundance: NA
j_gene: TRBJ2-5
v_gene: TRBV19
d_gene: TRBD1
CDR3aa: CASSPDRVTETQYF
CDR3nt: TGTGCCAGTAGCCCCGACAGGGTTACAGAGACCCAGTACTTC

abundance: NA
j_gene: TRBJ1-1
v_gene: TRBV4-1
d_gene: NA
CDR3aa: CASSQVHLAGPNTEAFF
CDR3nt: TGCGCCAGCAGCCAGGTCCACCTCGCAGGGCCGAACACTGAAGCTTTCTTT

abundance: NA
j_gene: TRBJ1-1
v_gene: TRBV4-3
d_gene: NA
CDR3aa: CASSQDHGYEAFF
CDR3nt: TGCGCCAGCAGCCAAGATCACGGGTATGAAGCTTTCTTT

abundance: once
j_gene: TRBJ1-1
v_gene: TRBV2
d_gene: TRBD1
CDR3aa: CANQKPGQGTIEAFF
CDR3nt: TGTGCCAACCAAAAACCGGGACAGGGGACAATTGAAGCTTTCTTT

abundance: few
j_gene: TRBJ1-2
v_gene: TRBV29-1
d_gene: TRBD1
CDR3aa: CSGDRGHHGYTF
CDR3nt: TGCAGTGGGGACAGGGGGCATCATGGCTACACCTTC

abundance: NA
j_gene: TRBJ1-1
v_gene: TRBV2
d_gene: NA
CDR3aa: CETQAQGTEAFF
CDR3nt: TGTGAAACACAGGCTCAGGGCACTGAAGCTTTCTTT

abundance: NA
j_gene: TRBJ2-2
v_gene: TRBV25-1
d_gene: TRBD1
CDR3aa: CASSEETGYTGELFF
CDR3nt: TGTGCCAGCAGTGAAGAGACAGGGTACACCGGGGAGCTGTTTTTT

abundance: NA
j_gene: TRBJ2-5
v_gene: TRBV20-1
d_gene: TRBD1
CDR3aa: CSASKATGDETQYF
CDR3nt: TGCAGTGCTAGTAAGGCCACAGGGGACGAGACCCAGTACTTC

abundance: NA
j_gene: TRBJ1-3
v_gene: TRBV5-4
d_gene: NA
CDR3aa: CASSLRQHSGNTIYF
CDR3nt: TGTGCCAGCAGCCTAAGACAGCACTCTGGAAACACCATATATTTT

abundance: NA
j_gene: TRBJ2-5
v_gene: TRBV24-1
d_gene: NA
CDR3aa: CATSDLFQDTSRETQYF
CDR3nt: TGTGCCACCAGTGATTTATTTCAGGACACCTCAAGGGAGACCCAGTACTTC

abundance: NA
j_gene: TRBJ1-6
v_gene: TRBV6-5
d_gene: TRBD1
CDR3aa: CASRPPGTDNSPLHF
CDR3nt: TGTGCCAGCAGACCCCCGGGGACAGATAATTCACCCCTCCACTTT

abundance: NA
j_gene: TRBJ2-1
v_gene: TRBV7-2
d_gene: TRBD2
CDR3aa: CASSSKSRLAATNEQFF
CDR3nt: TGTGCCAGCAGCTCCAAGAGTCGGCTAGCGGCCACCAATGAGCAGTTCTTC

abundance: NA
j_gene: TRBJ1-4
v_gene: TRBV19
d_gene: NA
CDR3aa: CASTKVVGEKLFF
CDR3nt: TGTGCCAGTACCAAGGTTGTTGGGGAGAAACTGTTTTTT

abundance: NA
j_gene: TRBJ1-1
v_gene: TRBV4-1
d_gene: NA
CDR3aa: CASSHAQGDTEAFF
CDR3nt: TGCGCCAGCAGCCATGCTCAGGGTGACACTGAAGCTTTCTTT

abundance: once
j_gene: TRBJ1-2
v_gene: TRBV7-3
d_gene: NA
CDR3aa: CASSNFPGQINYGYTF
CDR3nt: TGTGCCAGCAGCAATTTCCCGGGACAAATTAACTATGGCTACACCTTC

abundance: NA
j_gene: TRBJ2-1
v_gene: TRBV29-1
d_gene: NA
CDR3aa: CSVVSGDNEQFF
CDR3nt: TGCAGCGTTGTCTCGGGGGACAATGAGCAGTTCTTC

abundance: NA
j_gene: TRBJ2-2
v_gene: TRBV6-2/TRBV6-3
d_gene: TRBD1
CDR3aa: CASTPGQGRDNTGELFF
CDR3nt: TGTGCCAGCACCCCGGGACAGGGCCGTGATAACACCGGGGAGCTGTTTTTT

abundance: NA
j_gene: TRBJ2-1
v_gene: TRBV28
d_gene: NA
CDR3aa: CATLSLARNEQFF
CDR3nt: TGTGCCACCCTTTCGCTAGCGCGCAATGAGCAGTTCTTC

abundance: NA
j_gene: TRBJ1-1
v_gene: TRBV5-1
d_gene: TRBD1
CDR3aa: CASSLGQGRAMGTEAFF
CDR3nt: TGCGCCAGCAGCTTGGGACAGGGAAGGGCAATGGGCACTGAAGCTTTCTTT

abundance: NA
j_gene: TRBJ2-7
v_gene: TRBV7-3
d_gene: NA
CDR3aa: CASSLRAGNEQYF
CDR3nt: TGTGCCAGCAGCTTACGGGCAGGGAACGAGCAGTACTTC

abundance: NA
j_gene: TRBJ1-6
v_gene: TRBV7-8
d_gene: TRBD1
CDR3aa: CASSLPGQGNSPLHF
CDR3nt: TGTGCCAGCAGCTTACCAGGACAGGGGAATTCACCCCTCCACTTT

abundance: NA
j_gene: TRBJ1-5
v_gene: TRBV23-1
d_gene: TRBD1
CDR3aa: CASSQPGTVTEYSNQPQHF
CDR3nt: TGCGCCAGCAGTCAACCGGGGACAGTAACCGAATATAGCAATCAGCCCCAGCATTTT

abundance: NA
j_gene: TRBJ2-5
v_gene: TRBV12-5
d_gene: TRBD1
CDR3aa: CASGSPGQGATYQETQYF
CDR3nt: TGTGCTAGTGGTTCGCCGGGACAGGGGGCCACGTACCAAGAGACCCAGTACTTC

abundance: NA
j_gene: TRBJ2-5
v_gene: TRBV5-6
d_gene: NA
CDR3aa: CASSGGAMETQYF
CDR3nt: TGTGCCAGCAGCGGTGGGGCGATGGAGACCCAGTACTTC

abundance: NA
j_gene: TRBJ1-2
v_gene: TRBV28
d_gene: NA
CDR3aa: CASSSQILWKGYTF
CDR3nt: TGTGCCAGCAGTTCACAGATTCTATGGAAAGGCTACACCTTC

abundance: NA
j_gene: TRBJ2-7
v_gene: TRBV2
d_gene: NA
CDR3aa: CASIRPGWNYEQYF
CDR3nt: TGTGCCAGCATCAGGCCAGGGTGGAACTACGAGCAGTACTTC

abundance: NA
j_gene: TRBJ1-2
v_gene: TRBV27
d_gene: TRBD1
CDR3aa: CASSTQTGGNGYTF
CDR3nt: TGTGCCAGCAGTACCCAGACAGGGGGCAATGGCTACACCTTC

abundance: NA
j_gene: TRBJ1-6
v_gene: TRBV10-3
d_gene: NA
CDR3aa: CAISESEGGSPLHF
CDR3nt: TGTGCCATCAGTGAGTCGGAGGGTGGGTCACCCCTCCACTTT

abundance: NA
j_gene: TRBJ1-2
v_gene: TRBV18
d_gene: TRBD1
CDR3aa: CASSQAGQGATDYGYTF
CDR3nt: TGTGCCAGCTCTCAAGCAGGTCAGGGGGCGACGGACTATGGCTACACCTTC

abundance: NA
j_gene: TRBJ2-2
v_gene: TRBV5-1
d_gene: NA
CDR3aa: CASSLAAGNTGELFF
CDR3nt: TGCGCCAGCAGCTTGGCGGCAGGCAACACCGGGGAGCTGTTTTTT

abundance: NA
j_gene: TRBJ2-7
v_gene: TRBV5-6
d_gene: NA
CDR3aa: CASRAQASYEQYF
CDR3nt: TGTGCCAGCAGAGCCCAGGCGTCCTACGAGCAGTACTTC

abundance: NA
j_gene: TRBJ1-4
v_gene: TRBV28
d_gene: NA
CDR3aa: CASSQGEKLFF
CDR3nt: TGTGCCAGCAGTCAGGGTGAAAAACTGTTTTTT

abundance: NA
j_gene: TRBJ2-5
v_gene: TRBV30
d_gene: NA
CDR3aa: CAWSRGAETQYF
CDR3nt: TGTGCCTGGTCCAGGGGGGCAGAGACCCAGTACTTC